This TCR beta chain was observed in a study of cytomegalovirus exposure and HLA in healthy donors. For this clone: Its antigen is still unknown.

Germline assignment: CDR1 KGHSH and CDR2 LQKENI. V dropped 6 bases and J dropped 1 base, with 12 bases sitting between them. This CDR3 has 14 residues. Findings and caveats of the study: Later analysis indicated greater clonal expansion among HLA-associated TCR beta chains than among equally common other chains. Reports described diagnosis of cytomegalovirus status by the classifier as highly specific and sensitive. When analyzed later, a missense DCLRE1C variant was found to be linked to TCR beta V- and J-gene trimming.

This PCR relied on a set of 60 Vbeta primers and 13 Jbeta primers. TCRdb keeps only in-frame clones here, not all; method: immunoSEQ multiplex PCR. Counted here are around 170,000 clones, roughly 80% occurring once; the ten biggest clones make up around 0.8%. The sequencing sample was made of PBMCs. This clonotype was obtained from a woman between 18 and 30 years old in good health and CMV-seronegative. The chain couples TRBV18 to TRBJ1-2; no reliable D call. CDR3 nucleotides: TGTGCCAGCTCTCCCGGACTGAGTAACTATGGCTACACCTTC. Translation gives CASSPGLSNYGYTF.